This T cell receptor (beta chain) appears in the sequencing data of a study of beta chain features in type 1 diabetes. Study-wide results and caveats: People with Type 1 diabetes carried modestly yet significantly shorter TCRB CDR3s in all four CD4+ subsets.

In its sample, this clone was seen once. Its specificity is not known. The study reverse transcribed the entire isolated RNA, so it sequenced expressed TCRB transcripts. Sequencing was performed with immunoSEQ multiplex PCR; in TCRdb, only in-frame clones are kept and a portion is missing. The sample lists 300,000 to 350,000 clones; around 13% were seen once. V lost 5 bases and J lost 6; bases outside the gene matches: 7. Germline CDR1 reads SGHTA; CDR2 reads FQGNSA. CDR3 length equals 14 residues. CD45RO/CCR7/CD25/CD127/CD95/CD27 separated CD4+ naive, central memory, regulatory and stem cell-like memory cells by sorting.

V gene TRBV7-2 combines with J gene TRBJ1-5, with 7 bases fitting TRBD1. The sample consisted of central memory CD4+ T cells from blood. This TCR came from a man aged 25-40 years in good health. The CDR3 is CASSAYRGSQPQHF. The DNA for the CDR3 is TGTGCCAGCAGCGCTTACAGGGGAAGTCAGCCCCAGCATTTT.